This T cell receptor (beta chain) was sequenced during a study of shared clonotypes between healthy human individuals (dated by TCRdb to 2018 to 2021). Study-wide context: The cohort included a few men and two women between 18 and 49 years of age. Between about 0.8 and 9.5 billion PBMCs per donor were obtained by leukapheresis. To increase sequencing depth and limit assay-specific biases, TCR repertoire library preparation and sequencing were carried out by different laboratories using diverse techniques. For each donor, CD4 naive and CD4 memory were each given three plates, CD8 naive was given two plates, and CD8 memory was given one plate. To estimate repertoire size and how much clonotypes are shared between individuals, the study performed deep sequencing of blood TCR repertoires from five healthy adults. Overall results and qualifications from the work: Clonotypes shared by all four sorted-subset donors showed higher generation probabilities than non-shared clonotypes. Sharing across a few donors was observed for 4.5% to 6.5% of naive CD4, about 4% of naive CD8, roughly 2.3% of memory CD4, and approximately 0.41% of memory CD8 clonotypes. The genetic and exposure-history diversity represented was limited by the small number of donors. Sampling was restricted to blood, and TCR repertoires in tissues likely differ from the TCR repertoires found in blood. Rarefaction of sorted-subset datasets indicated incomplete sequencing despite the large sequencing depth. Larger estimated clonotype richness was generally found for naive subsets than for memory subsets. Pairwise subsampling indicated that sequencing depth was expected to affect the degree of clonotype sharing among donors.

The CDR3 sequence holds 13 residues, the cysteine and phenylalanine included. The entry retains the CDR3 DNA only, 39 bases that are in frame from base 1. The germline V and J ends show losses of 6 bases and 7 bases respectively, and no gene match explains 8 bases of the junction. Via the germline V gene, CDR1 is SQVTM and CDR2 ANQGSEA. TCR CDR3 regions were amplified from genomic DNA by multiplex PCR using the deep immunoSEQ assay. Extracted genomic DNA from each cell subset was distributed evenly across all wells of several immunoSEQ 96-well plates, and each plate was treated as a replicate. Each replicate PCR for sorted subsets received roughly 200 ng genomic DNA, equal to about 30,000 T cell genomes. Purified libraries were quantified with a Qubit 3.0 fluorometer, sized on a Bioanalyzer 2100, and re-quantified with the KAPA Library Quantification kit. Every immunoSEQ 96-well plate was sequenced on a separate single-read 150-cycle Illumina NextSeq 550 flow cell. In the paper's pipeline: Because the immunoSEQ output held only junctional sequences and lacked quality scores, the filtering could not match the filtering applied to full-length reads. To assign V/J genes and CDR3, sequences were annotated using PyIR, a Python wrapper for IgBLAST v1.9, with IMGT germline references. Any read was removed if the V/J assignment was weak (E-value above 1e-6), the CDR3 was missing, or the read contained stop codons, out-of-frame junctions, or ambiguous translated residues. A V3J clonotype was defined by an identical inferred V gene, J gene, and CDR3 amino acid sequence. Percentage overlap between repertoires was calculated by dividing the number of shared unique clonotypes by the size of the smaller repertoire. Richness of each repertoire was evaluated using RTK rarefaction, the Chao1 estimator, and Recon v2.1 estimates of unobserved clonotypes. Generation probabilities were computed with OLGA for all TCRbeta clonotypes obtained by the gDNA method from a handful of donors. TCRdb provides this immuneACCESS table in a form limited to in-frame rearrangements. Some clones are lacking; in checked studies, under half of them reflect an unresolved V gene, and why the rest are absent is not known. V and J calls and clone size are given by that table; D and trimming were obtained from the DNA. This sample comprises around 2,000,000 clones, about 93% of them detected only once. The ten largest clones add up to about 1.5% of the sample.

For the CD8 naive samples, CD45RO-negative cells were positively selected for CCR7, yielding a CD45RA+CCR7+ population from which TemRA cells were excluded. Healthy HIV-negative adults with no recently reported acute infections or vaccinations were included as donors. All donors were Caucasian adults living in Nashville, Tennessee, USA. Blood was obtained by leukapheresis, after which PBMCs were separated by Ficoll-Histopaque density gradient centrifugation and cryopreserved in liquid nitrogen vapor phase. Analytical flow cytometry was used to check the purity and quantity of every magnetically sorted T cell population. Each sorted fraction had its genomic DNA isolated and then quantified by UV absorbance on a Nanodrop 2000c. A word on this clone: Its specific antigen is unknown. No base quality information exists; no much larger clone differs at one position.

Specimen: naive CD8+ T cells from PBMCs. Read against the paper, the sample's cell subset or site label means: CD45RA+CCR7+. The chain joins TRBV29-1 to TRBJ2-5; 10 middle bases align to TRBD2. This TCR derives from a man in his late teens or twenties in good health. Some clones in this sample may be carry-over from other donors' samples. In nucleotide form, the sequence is TGCAGCGTGGGAGGACTAGCGGTGGGGACCCAGTACTTC. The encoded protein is CSVGGLAVGTQYF.